This T cell receptor (beta chain) derives from a study of beta chain features in type 1 diabetes. Overall study findings and caveats: No resolution was reached here on whether HLA type influences TCRB rearrangement. Within patients, naive, central memory and Treg TCRB repertoires seemed more similar than within healthy donors. Shorter templates may be favored by PCR, equally so in patients and controls.

Donors underwent one heparinised blood draw, 100 to 150 mL on average. Worth noting for this clone: Its target is not known.

Trimming pared 6 bases from V and 1 base from J, leaving 9 bases between. There are 13 residues in the CDR3. Isolated RNA was reverse transcribed in full, so expressed TCRB transcripts were sequenced. TCRdb's table, derived via immunoSEQ multiplex PCR, lists solely in-frame clones and lacks some. The sample holds hundreds of thousands of clones, roughly 16% seen once. The receptor was isolated from a young woman in good health. This chain uses TRBV23-1 with TRBJ1-2; unclear D gene. TRBV23-1 is classed as an ORF, of uncertain function. The source material was naive CD4+ T cells from blood. In DNA form, the CDR3 reads TGCGCCAGCAGCCACGAGCATAACTATGGCTACACCTTC. It yields the protein CASSHEHNYGYTF.